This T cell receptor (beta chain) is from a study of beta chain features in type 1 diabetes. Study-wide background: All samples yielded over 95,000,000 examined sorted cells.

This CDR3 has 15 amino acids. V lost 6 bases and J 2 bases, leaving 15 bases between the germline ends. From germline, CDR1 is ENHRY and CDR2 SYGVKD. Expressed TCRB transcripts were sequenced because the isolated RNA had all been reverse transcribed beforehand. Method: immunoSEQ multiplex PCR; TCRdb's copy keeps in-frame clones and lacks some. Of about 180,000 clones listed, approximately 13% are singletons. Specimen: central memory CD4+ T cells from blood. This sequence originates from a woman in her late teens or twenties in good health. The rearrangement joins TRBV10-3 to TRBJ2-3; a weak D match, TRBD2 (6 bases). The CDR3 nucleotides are TGTGCCATCAGGAGAGGCGGGACTCTCACAGATACGCAGTATTTT. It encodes CAIRRGGTLTDTQYF.